This T cell receptor beta chain stems from a study of blood T cell repertoires in COVID-19. Study-wide context: The cDNA or gDNA used as material had been derived from T cells, B-cell-depleted T cells, or PBMCs.

Clones were read by immunoSEQ multiplex PCR, and TCRdb kept only the in-frame ones, dropping some. The sample records more than 300,000 clones, roughly 80% being singletons. Germline-derived CDR1 and CDR2 are SNHLY and FYNNEI. This CDR3 spans 15 amino acids. Researchers sorted participants into cohorts using their self-reported clinical history. This clone was detected only a few times. A read error may produce the germline difference seen at one junction end. This receptor was identified in a woman between 45 and 60 years old who had recovered from COVID-19. The specimen was PBMCs or T cells enriched from blood (not recorded which). The rearrangement uses TRBV2 and TRBJ1-2, with D maybe TRBD1 (6 bases). DNA for the CDR3: TGTGCCAGCAGCGAAGTGAGGGACAACGCCGTAGGCTACACCTTC. Protein: CASSEVRDNAVGYTF.